The 20 T cell receptor beta chains below were found in one sample sequenced in a study of cytomegalovirus exposure and HLA in healthy donors. It was with 60 Vbeta and 13 Jbeta primers that the PCR ran. Data came from immunoSEQ multiplex PCR; TCRdb stores just in-frame clones and leaves some out. Of roughly 200,000 clones in the sample, around three quarters are singletons; the top ten hold 1.8%. What was sequenced was PBMCs. These receptors came from a woman aged 25 to 45 in good health and CMV-seronegative.

Of note for this clone: This same CDR3 is encoded by further DNA sequences in the sample. The gene calls are TRBV27 and TRBJ2-7, with D possibly TRBD1 on 6 matching bases. This CDR3 is built from 15 residues. V lost 0 bases and J 1 base, leaving 10 bases between the germline ends. From germline, CDR1 is MNHEY and CDR2 SMNVEV (reference sequence). The CDR3 reads CASSLSGGGSYEQYF. The CDR3 region has the DNA TGTGCCAGCAGTTTATCTGGGGGCGGGTCCTACGAGCAGTACTTC.

The chain couples TRBV7-8 to TRBJ1-6; maybe TRBD1 (5 bases). With 8 bases removed from V and 7 bases from J, the gap between germline ends came to 15 bases. The CDR3 consists of 14 residues. Germline loops: CDR1 SGHVS, CDR2 FQNEAQ. CDR3 amino acids: CASGPGATNSPLHF. The CDR3 nucleotides read TGTGCCAGCGGACCTGGGGCTACAAATTCACCCCTCCACTTT.

This clone was counted between two and nine times. In DNA, the CDR3 is TGTGCCAGCAGCTGGACTAGCGGGAGGAACGAGCAGTACTTC. Translated, it gives CASSWTSGRNEQYF. J is TRBJ2-7 and V is TRBV5-8; the match to TRBD2 covers 14 bases. With V trimmed by 3 bases and J by 5 bases, 1 base remained unmatched. The CDR3 extends over 14 amino acids. Germline V gene sequence: CDR1 SGHTS, CDR2 YDEGEE. Supplemented by reference TRBV5-8 and TRBJ2-7, the full variable domain reads EAGVTQSPTHLIKTRGQQATLRCSPISGHTSVYWYQQALGLGLQFLLWYDEGEERNRGNFPPRFSGRQFPNYSSELNVNALELEDSALYLCASSWTSGRNEQYFGPGTRLTVT.

V gene TRBV5-6 combines with J gene TRBJ2-7; 8 bases match TRBD1. Germline V CDR1 and CDR2: SGHDT, YYEEEE. The J segment lost 1 base and the V segment lost 3 bases, leaving 15 bases of the junction unmatched. This CDR3 comprises 18 residues. The DNA of the CDR3 is TGTGCCAGCAGCTCCATCATATGGTCAGGGGGCGCTTCCTACGAGCAGTACTTC. Translated: CASSSIIWSGGASYEQYF. The full variable domain, rest sourced from reference TRBV5-6 and TRBJ2-7, is DAGVTQSPTHLIKTRGQQVTLRCSPKSGHDTVSWYQQALGQGPQFIFQYYEEEERQRGNFPDRFSGHQFPNYSSELNVNALLLGDSALYLCASSSIIWSGGASYEQYFGPGTRLTVT.

V usage is TRBV10-2 and J usage is TRBJ2-3; 7 positions match TRBD2. With 8 bases clipped from V and 13 bases from J, the junction kept 15 bases outside the gene matches. This CDR3 region has 13 residues. Germline V CDR1 and CDR2: WSHSY, SAAADI. The CDR3 sequence is CASLPIDLGGEYF. The CDR3 DNA is TGCGCCAGCCTACCCATCGACCTGGGAGGGGAGTATTTT.

The chain has TRBV30 and TRBJ1-2; 8 bases fit TRBD1. In germline, CDR1 is GTSNPN, CDR2 SVGIG (reference sequence). Trimming removed 7 bases from V and 8 bases from J; junction bases left unmatched: 6. The CDR3 is made up of 11 amino acids. The CDR3 is CAYQGAQGYTF. The CDR3 coding sequence is TGTGCCTACCAGGGGGCGCAGGGCTACACCTTC.

The J gene is TRBJ1-1, the V gene TRBV5-1, with D possibly being TRBD1 (6 bases). The CDR3 sequence is 14 residues long. Germline V gene data show CDR1 as SGHRS and CDR2 as YFSETQ. The V end lost 4 bases, the J end lost 3 bases, and 13 bases lay between the germline ends. Here the CDR3 reads CASSPRPGDTEAFF. In nucleotides, the CDR3 is TGCGCCAGCAGCCCCCGGCCAGGGGACACTGAAGCTTTCTTT.

This clone is a singleton in its sample. The V and J genes are TRBV30 and TRBJ2-3; TRBD2 matches at 9 bases. V trimming: 2 bases; J trimming: 0 bases; junction bases outside the gene matches: 0. Germline V gene data show CDR1 as GTSNPN and CDR2 as SVGIG (reference sequence). This CDR3 is built from 14 residues. This CDR3 is CAWSLAGSTDTQYF. Here the CDR3 DNA reads TGTGCCTGGAGTCTAGCGGGAAGCACAGATACGCAGTATTTT.

This rearrangement joins TRBV19 to TRBJ2-1; the match to TRBD2 covers 12 bases. Germline trimming cut 3 bases from V and 0 bases from J; bases unmatched to any gene: 15. Germline loops: CDR1 LNHDA, CDR2 SQIVND (reference sequence). The CDR3 runs to 21 residues. Here the CDR3 reads CASSIRNPGLAGPPSYNEQFF. CDR3 in DNA: TGTGCCAGTAGTATTCGGAACCCCGGACTAGCGGGGCCGCCCTCCTACAATGAGCAGTTCTTC.

This clone came up a few times. The J gene is TRBJ1-4, the V gene TRBV6-6; D is uncertain. The CDR3 covers 13 residues. Germline CDR1 MNHNY, CDR2 SVGAGI (reference sequence). The V gene lost 2 bases and the J gene lost 8 bases, with 9 bases spanning the gap. For the CDR3, the DNA is TGTGCCAGCAGTTACGGGCGAGAGGAAAAACTGTTTTTT. This encodes CASSYGREEKLFF.

The chain has TRBV10-3 and TRBJ1-1; D is perhaps TRBD1 (6 bases). V was shortened by 8 bases and J by 0 bases, with 10 bases between the two germline ends. The CDR3 is 13 amino acids. Germline V gene data show CDR1 as ENHRY and CDR2 as SYGVKD. This chain's CDR3 is CAISGHLNTEAFF. In DNA form, the CDR3 reads TGTGCCATCTCGGGACATTTGAACACTGAAGCTTTCTTT.

This chain connects TRBV2 to TRBJ2-6; 10 bases line up with TRBD2. The germline gives CDR1 SNHLY, CDR2 FYNNEI. The J segment lost 0 bases and the V segment lost 4 bases, leaving 6 bases of the junction unmatched. The CDR3 sequence is 18 residues long. This CDR3 reads CASSAVAGGSSGANVLTF. The CDR3 coding sequence is TGTGCCAGCAGTGCCGTAGCGGGGGGAAGCTCTGGGGCCAACGTCCTGACTTTC.

The gene calls are TRBV4-3 and TRBJ1-5; maybe TRBD1 (5 bases). Trimming shortened V by 4 bases and J by 6 bases, and 13 bases separated the two germline ends. Germline CDR1 and CDR2: LGHNA and YSLEER. This CDR3 comprises 14 residues. The CDR3 DNA sequence: TGCGCCAGCAGCCTTTTCAGGGAAGGTCAGCCCCAGCATTTT. Its translation: CASSLFREGQPQHF.

As regards this clone: The same CDR3 can be traced to other DNA sequences in this sample. This chain uses TRBV5-4 with TRBJ2-5; a weak D match, TRBD2 (6 bases). This CDR3 is 13 amino acids long. The germline V gene has CDR1 SGHNT and CDR2 YYREEE (reference sequence). Trimming took 4 bases from V and 2 from J, leaving 9 bases between them. The CDR3 DNA is TGTGCCAGCAGCCAGGGAGGACAAGAGACCCAGTACTTC. This gives the protein CASSQGGQETQYF.

The chain uses TRBV19 and TRBJ1-1, with D perhaps matching TRBD1 (5 bases). V was trimmed by 4 bases and J by 5 bases, leaving 14 bases between them. Germline lookup yields CDR1 LNHDA and CDR2 SQIVND (reference sequence). The CDR3 sequence is 14 residues long. CDR3 nucleotides: TGTGCCAGTAGTAGGGACCCCGGGGGGACTGAAGCTTTCTTT. Protein product: CASSRDPGGTEAFF.

The chain carries TRBV29-1 and TRBJ1-1; TRBD1 matches at 9 bases. The CDR3 length is 13 residues. In germline, CDR1 is SQVTM, CDR2 ANQGSEA. Trimming cost V 5 bases and J 5 bases; bases outside gene matches: 6. The CDR3 loop is CSVYGQGSTEAFF. The CDR3 coding sequence is TGCAGCGTTTATGGACAGGGGAGTACTGAAGCTTTCTTT.

CDR3 coding DNA: TGTGCCAGCAGCCCGGGGGGGGTCGGGACTGAAGCTTTCTTT. It yields the protein CASSPGGVGTEAFF. The J gene is TRBJ1-1, the V gene TRBV6-5, with D possibly TRBD1 on 5 matching bases. Germline assignment: CDR1 MNHEY and CDR2 SVGAGI. The CDR3 is made up of 14 amino acids. V was pared by 6 bases and J by 5 bases, with 16 bases between.

In its sample, this clone was seen a few times. This chain links TRBV19 with TRBJ1-4; D not certain. This CDR3 is 14 amino acids long. The V end was cut by 0 bases, the J end by 7 bases, with 9 bases between. Germline-derived CDR1 and CDR2 are LNHDA and SQIVND (reference sequence). In DNA, the CDR3 is TGTGCCAGTAGTATAGATCAGTATGGTGAAAAACTGTTTTTT. Its protein is CASSIDQYGEKLFF. The full variable domain, in which reference TRBV19 and TRBJ1-4 provide the parts outside the CDR3, is DGGITQSPKYLFRKEGQNVTLSCEQNLNHDAMYWYRQDPGQGLRLIYYSQIVNDFQKGDIAEGYSVSREKKESFPLTVTSAQKNPTAFYLCASSIDQYGEKLFFGSGTQLSVL.

The chain links TRBV27 to TRBJ2-1; TRBD2 agrees at 10 bases. From germline, CDR1 is MNHEY and CDR2 SMNVEV (reference sequence). The length of the CDR3 is 16 residues. V shed 3 bases and J 2 bases; nucleotides not matched to a gene: 4. CDR3 sequence reads: CASSFPSGGAYNEQFF. As DNA, the CDR3 is TGTGCCAGCAGTTTCCCGAGCGGGGGGGCCTACAATGAGCAGTTCTTC.

The chain combines TRBV7-9 with TRBJ1-2; D perhaps matches TRBD1 (5 bases). Trimming took 5 bases from V and 7 from J, leaving 17 bases between them. The CDR3 is made up of 14 amino acids. The germline V gene encodes CDR1 SEHNR and CDR2 FQNEAQ (reference sequence). CDR3 loop: CASSISRETFGYTF. The DNA of the CDR3 is TGTGCCAGCAGCATAAGCAGGGAAACGTTTGGCTACACCTTC.